This T cell receptor beta chain was obtained from a study of Ad26.COV2.S vaccination and SARS-CoV-2 variants. Findings of the study overall: For non-spike TCRs, breadth in vaccine recipients resembled that in placebo recipients.

Generated by immunoSEQ multiplex PCR, the TCRdb table keeps only in-frame clones and is missing some. The sample records hundreds of thousands of clones, 86% being singletons. Treatment in this sample: some 20 received Ad26.COV2.S at low or high dose, single or two shots; about 5 received placebo; per-sample allocation not given. Sampling took place 63 days after the first vaccine or placebo injection. Worth noting for this clone: Its antigen is currently unknown.

Between the trimmed V and J ends, which lost 4 bases and 3 bases, there was a span of 10 bases. The CDR3 length is 13 residues. CDR1 LGHNA and CDR2 YSLEER come from the germline V gene. The chain is built from TRBV4-3 and TRBJ2-7; weak D call: TRBD2 (5 bases). Material: peripheral blood, obtained in a trial of Ad26.COV2.S vaccine versus placebo. This TCR derives from a person aged 18-60 years who received the Ad26.COV2.S COVID-19 vaccine or a placebo. The CDR3 region is CASSPGLGYEQYF. CDR3 nucleotide sequence: TGCGCCAGCAGCCCAGGACTGGGCTACGAGCAGTACTTC.